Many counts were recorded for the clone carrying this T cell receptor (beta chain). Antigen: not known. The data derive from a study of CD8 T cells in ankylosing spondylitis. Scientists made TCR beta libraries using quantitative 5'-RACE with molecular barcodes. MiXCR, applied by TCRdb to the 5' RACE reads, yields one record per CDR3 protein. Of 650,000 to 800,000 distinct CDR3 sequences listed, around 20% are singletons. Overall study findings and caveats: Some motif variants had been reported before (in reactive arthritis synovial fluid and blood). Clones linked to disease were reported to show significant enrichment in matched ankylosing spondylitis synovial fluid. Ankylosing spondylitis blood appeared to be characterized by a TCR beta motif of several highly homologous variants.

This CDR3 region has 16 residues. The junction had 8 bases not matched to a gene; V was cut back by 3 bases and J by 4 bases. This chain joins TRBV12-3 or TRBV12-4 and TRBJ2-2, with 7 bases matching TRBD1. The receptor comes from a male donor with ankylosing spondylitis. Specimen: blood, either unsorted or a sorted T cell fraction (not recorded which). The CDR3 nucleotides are TGTGCCAGCAGTTTTGAGGGGGCGCAGGGCACCGGGGAGCTGTTTTTT. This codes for CASSFEGAQGTGELFF.